The sample holds many counts of the clone carrying this TCR beta chain. As yet, its antigen is unknown. V shed 1 base and J shed 1 base, with 12 bases lying between them. The CDR3 is made up of 16 amino acids. Germline CDR1 SGHVS, CDR2 FNYEAQ. The data were obtained in a study of T-cell reconstitution after alpha-beta-depleted transplantation in children. Study results and caveats: At the one-year point after transplant, T-cell counts and TCRbeta diversity were found to come mostly from T cells that had been newly produced. Certain patients had high TCRbeta diversity at day 60, and it came from recipient T cells and thymic progenitors that survived.

Molecular barcoding with unique molecular identifiers was used for the TCRbeta library. From the PCR reads, TCRdb called clonotypes with MiXCR, one entry per CDR3 protein. Of about 300,000 distinct CDR3 sequences listed, 10% are singletons. The specimen comprised PBMCs, sampled before TCRalphabeta/CD19-depleted stem cell transplant. This receptor was identified in a boy under two years old with acute myeloid leukemia, due to receive a stem cell transplant. This chain joins TRBV7-6 and TRBJ2-3; TRBD2 is a possible D gene (6 bases). CDR3 sequence (DNA): TGTGCCAGCAGCTTAGTGTCGGGAGTAGGCACAGATACGCAGTATTTT. Translating gives CASSLVSGVGTDTQYF.